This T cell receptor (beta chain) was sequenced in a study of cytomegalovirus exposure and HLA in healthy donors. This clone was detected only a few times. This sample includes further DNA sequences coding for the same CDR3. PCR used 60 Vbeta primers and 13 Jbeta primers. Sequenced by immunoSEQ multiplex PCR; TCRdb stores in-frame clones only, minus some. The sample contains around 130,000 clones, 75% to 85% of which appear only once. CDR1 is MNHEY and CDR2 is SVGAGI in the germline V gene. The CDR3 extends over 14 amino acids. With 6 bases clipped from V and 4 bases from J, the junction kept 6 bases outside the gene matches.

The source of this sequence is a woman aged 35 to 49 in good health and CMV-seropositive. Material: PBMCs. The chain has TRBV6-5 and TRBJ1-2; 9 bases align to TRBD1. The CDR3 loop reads CASRRGQGIYGYTF. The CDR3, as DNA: TGTGCCAGCAGGCGCGGACAGGGGATCTATGGCTACACCTTC.